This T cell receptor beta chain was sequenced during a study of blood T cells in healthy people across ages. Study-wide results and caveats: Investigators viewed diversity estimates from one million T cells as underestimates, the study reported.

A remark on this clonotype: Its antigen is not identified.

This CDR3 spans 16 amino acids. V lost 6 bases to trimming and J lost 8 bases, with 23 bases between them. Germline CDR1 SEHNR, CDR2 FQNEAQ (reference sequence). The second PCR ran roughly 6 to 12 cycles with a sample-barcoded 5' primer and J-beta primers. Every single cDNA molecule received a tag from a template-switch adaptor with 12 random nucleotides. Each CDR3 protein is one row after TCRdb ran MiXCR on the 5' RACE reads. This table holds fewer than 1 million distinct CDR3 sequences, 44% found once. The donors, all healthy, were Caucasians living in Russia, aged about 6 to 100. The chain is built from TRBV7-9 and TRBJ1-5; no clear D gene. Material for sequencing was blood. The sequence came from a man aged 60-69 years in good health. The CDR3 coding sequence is TGTGCCAGCAGTCGCGGTTTTGGGGTCCACAAGGAGCCCCAGCATTTT. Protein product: CASSRGFGVHKEPQHF. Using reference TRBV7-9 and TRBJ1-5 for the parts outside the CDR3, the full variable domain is DTGVSQNPRHKITKRGQNVTFRCDPISEHNRLYWYRQTLGQGPEFLTYFQNEAQLEKSRLLSDRFSAERPKGSFSTLEIQRTEQGDSAMYLCASSRGFGVHKEPQHFGDGTRLSIL.